Below, 25 T cell receptor beta chains from the same sample are listed, as sequenced in a study of CD8 T cells in ankylosing spondylitis. TCRdb used MiXCR to reprocess the 5' RACE reads, holding one entry per CDR3 protein. The sample comprises approximately 350,000 distinct CDR3 sequences, about 14% of which are singletons, and around 1% rests with the top ten. Sequenced sample: blood, either unsorted or a sorted T cell fraction (not recorded which). The receptors derive from a male donor with ankylosing spondylitis or in good health (not recorded which).

V and J are TRBV7-2 and TRBJ2-7; D is uncertain. The CDR3 totals 13 residues. From germline, CDR1 is SGHTA and CDR2 FQGNSA. V was cut by 1 base and J by 6 bases, with 10 bases left in between. CDR3 region: CASSLDFMVEQYF. In DNA, the CDR3 is TGTGCCAGCAGCTTAGATTTTATGGTCGAGCAGTACTTC.

This clonotype occurred many times. The chain recombines TRBV7-9 with TRBJ2-2; 7 bases match TRBD1. V was pared by 2 bases and J by 1 base, with 1 base of the junction left unmatched. The CDR3 has 15 residues. Germline V gene lookup returns CDR1 SEHNR and CDR2 FQNEAQ (reference sequence). The CDR3 reads CASSLRQGNTGELFF. Here the CDR3 DNA reads TGTGCCAGCAGCTTAAGACAGGGGAACACCGGGGAGCTGTTTTTT.

The chain employs TRBV20-1 and TRBJ2-7; 8 nucleotides line up with TRBD1. V trimming: 4 bases; J trimming: 0 bases; junction bases outside the gene matches: 5. The CDR3 is made up of 14 amino acids. Per germline, CDR1 DFQATT and CDR2 SNEGSKA (reference sequence). CDR3 DNA sequence: TGCAGTGCTATCTCCGGGACAGGCTCCTACGAGCAGTACTTC. Its protein product is CSAISGTGSYEQYF.

This clonotype has more than one count but fewer than ten. The CDR3 loop is CASSRGHVVTEAFF. In DNA, the CDR3 is TGTGCCAGCAGCCGCGGACATGTGGTCACTGAAGCTTTCTTT. The V and J genes are TRBV7-9 and TRBJ1-1; tentatively, D is TRBD1 (5 bases). Trimming took off 5 bases at V and 4 bases at J, with 14 bases between the two ends. Germline V gives CDR1 SEHNR, CDR2 FQNEAQ (reference sequence). This CDR3 is 14 amino acids long.

This rearrangement joins TRBV5-1 to TRBJ1-1; 8 bases are a match to TRBD1. Germline values: CDR1 SGHRS, CDR2 YFSETQ. With V trimmed by 7 bases and J by 5 bases, 7 bases remained unmatched. The CDR3 runs 13 residues. Here the CDR3 DNA reads TGCGCCAGCCAGGGGGCTGGAGGGACTGAAGCTTTCTTT. Translation gives CASQGAGGTEAFF.

The J gene is TRBJ2-3, the V gene TRBV29-1; 9 bases line up with TRBD2. Germline lookup yields CDR1 SQVTM and CDR2 ANQGSEA. J gave up 2 bases and V 7 bases, and 7 bases lay outside the gene matches. The CDR3 runs 14 residues. CDR3 bases: TGCAGCGCGGACCTAGCGGGGTCCACAGATACGCAGTATTTT. Translation gives CSADLAGSTDTQYF.

This clonotype came up a few times. The rearrangement uses TRBV27 and TRBJ1-1; D not certain. CDR1 is MNHEY and CDR2 is SMNVEV in the germline V gene (reference sequence). The germline V and J ends were trimmed by 8 bases and 5 bases, with 6 bases remaining between them. The CDR3 spans 10 residues. The CDR3: CASAGTEAFF. The CDR3, as DNA: TGTGCCAGCGCCGGAACTGAAGCTTTCTTT.

The chain carries TRBV20-1 and TRBJ2-5; D perhaps matches TRBD1 (6 bases). The V end was cut by 6 bases, the J end by 1 base, with 15 bases between. CDR1 and CDR2 (germline): DFQATT, SNEGSKA (reference sequence). The CDR3 length is 14 residues. The CDR3, as DNA: TGCAGTGCCAGCTCCGGGACATCCCAAGAGACCCAGTACTTC. Encoded protein: CSASSGTSQETQYF.

This clonotype was counted many times. The J gene is TRBJ2-5, the V gene TRBV6-1; the match to TRBD1 covers 7 bases. The germline gives CDR1 MNHNS, CDR2 SASEGT. The CDR3 runs to 13 residues. J was trimmed by 2 bases and V by 9 bases; bases with no gene match: 6. The CDR3 nucleotides read TGTGCCAGTTCCGGGACAGCACAAGAGACCCAGTACTTC. Translation gives CASSGTAQETQYF.

The table lists this clonotype with many counts. The chain combines TRBV6-1 with TRBJ1-1; D may be TRBD1 (5 bases). CDR1 and CDR2 from the germline V gene are MNHNS and SASEGT. V gave up 6 bases and J gave up 11 bases, with 25 bases separating them. The CDR3 extends over 15 amino acids. CDR3 in amino acids: CASRTSGTDKVKAFF. CDR3 DNA sequence: TGTGCCAGCAGAACCTCCGGGACGGATAAGGTGAAGGCTTTCTTT.

This clonotype was counted at least ten times. The chain joins TRBV12-3 or TRBV12-4 to TRBJ1-5, with 7 nucleotides matching TRBD1. This CDR3 is built from 14 residues. Unmatched junction bases numbered 10, after V lost 7 bases and J lost 7 bases. The CDR3 DNA reads TGTGCCAGCACCCTAGGGGGCCCGAAGCAGCCCCAGCATTTT. Protein product: CASTLGGPKQPQHF.

The chain employs TRBV20-1 and TRBJ2-2, with no clear D. The CDR3 runs 13 residues. With 2 bases removed from V and 5 bases from J, the gap between germline ends came to 9 bases. The V gene's germline CDR1 is DFQATT and CDR2 SNEGSKA (reference sequence). The CDR3 DNA is TGCAGTGCTAGACCCTTTGGGACCGGGGAGCTGTTTTTT. This sequence encodes CSARPFGTGELFF.

The rearrangement links TRBV7-6 to TRBJ2-5, with 8 bases matching TRBD2. The CDR3 sequence is 18 residues long. With V trimmed by 2 bases and J by 1 base, 12 bases remained unmatched. Germline-derived CDR1 and CDR2 are SGHVS and FNYEAQ. CDR3: CASSLSPFSSGGQETQYF. Here the CDR3 DNA reads TGTGCCAGCAGCTTATCCCCATTTTCGAGCGGGGGCCAAGAGACCCAGTACTTC.

This clonotype was seen a few times. V and J are TRBV10-3 and TRBJ1-1; possible D gene TRBD1, 5 bases. V lost 7 bases to trimming and J lost 0 bases, with 9 bases between them. CDR3 length: 13 residues. Germline V CDR1 and CDR2: ENHRY, SYGVKD. The CDR3 reads CAITGHLNTEAFF. In nucleotides, the CDR3 is TGTGCCATCACCGGACATTTGAACACTGAAGCTTTCTTT.

The V call is TRBV28, the J call TRBJ2-7, with TRBD1 identical over 9 bases. CDR1 and CDR2 (germline): MDHEN, SYDVKM. This CDR3 spans 16 amino acids. V gave up 7 bases and J gave up 0 bases; unmatched junction bases: 10. The CDR3 nucleotides are TGTGCCAGCACCTCCGGGGGGACAGGGAGCTCCTACGAGCAGTACTTC. Protein: CASTSGGTGSSYEQYF. The variable domain in full, completed from reference TRBV28 and TRBJ2-7, reads DVKVTQSSRYLVKRTGEKVFLECVQDMDHENMFWYRQDPGLGLRLIYFSYDVKMKEKGDIPEGYSVSREKKERFSLILESASTNQTSMYLCASTSGGTGSSYEQYFGPGTRLTVT.

This clonotype was picked up a small number of times. This chain connects TRBV20-1 to TRBJ2-3; TRBD1 matches at 8 bases. In germline, CDR1 is DFQATT, CDR2 SNEGSKA (reference sequence). V trimming: 5 bases; J trimming: 5 bases; junction bases outside the gene matches: 9. The CDR3 is made up of 14 amino acids. CDR3 sequence: CSAPKGQAKDTQYF. DNA for the CDR3: TGCAGTGCTCCTAAGGGACAGGCAAAAGATACGCAGTATTTT.

In DNA, the CDR3 is TGTGCCAGCAGCGCCTACGACACCGGGGAGCTGTTTTTT. This translates into CASSAYDTGELFF. The genes are TRBV7-9 and TRBJ2-2; D unclear. Deletions cut 5 bases from V and 3 bases from J, with 7 bases between. Germline CDR1 is SEHNR and CDR2 is FQNEAQ (reference sequence). The CDR3 contains 13 residues. Full variable domain (rest looked up from reference TRBV7-9 and TRBJ2-2): DTGVSQNPRHKITKRGQNVTFRCDPISEHNRLYWYRQTLGQGPEFLTYFQNEAQLEKSRLLSDRFSAERPKGSFSTLEIQRTEQGDSAMYLCASSAYDTGELFFGEGSRLTVL.

This clonotype was counted many times. This chain connects TRBV5-6 to TRBJ2-1; the match to TRBD2 covers 10 bases. V was clipped by 2 bases and J by 5 bases; unmatched bases: 7. The CDR3 has 16 residues. Germline V gives CDR1 SGHDT, CDR2 YYEEEE. CDR3 nucleotides: TGTGCCAGCAGCTTAAGCGGGGGGGGGAGGAACAATGAGCAGTTCTTC. Translating gives CASSLSGGGRNNEQFF.

This chain connects TRBV29-1 to TRBJ2-7; D may match TRBD1 or TRBD2 (5 bases each). CDR1 is SQVTM and CDR2 is ANQGSEA in the germline V gene. This CDR3 has 13 amino acids. The ends were cut back, 0 bases at V and 6 bases at J, with 12 bases in the middle. This CDR3 is CSVEDLRGGEQYF. The DNA for the CDR3 is TGCAGCGTTGAAGACCTACGGGGCGGCGAGCAGTACTTC.

In its sample, this clonotype was seen once. The chain combines TRBV7-9 with TRBJ1-4; D ambiguous. Between the trimmed V and J ends, which lost 5 bases and 8 bases, there was a span of 18 bases. Germline-derived CDR1 and CDR2 are SEHNR and FQNEAQ (reference sequence). The CDR3 spans 15 residues. CDR3 sequence reads: CASSRKGPLGEKLFF. The CDR3 coding sequence is TGTGCCAGCAGCCGAAAAGGACCCCTGGGCGAAAAACTGTTTTTT.

This sequence joins TRBV7-9 and TRBJ2-5, with TRBD2 matching over 8 bases. Per the germline V gene, CDR1 is SEHNR and CDR2 is FQNEAQ (reference sequence). The V gene end was trimmed by 5 bases and the J gene end by 2 bases; junction bases not matched to a gene: 13. This CDR3 region has 17 residues. The CDR3 spells CASSPGTRTSSQETQYF. The CDR3 DNA follows: TGTGCCAGCAGCCCCGGGACTAGAACCTCATCTCAAGAGACCCAGTACTTC.

This clonotype was counted only a few times. This chain uses TRBV5-6 with TRBJ2-5; 8 bases are a match to TRBD2. Per germline, CDR1 SGHDT and CDR2 YYEEEE. Germline trimming cut 3 bases from V and 1 base from J; bases unmatched to any gene: 8. The CDR3 is 16 residues long. The CDR3 DNA sequence: TGTGCCAGCAGCTCCTATAGCGGGGACATCCAAGAGACCCAGTACTTC. This codes for CASSSYSGDIQETQYF. The full variable domain, with the rest looked up from reference TRBV5-6 and TRBJ2-5, is DAGVTQSPTHLIKTRGQQVTLRCSPKSGHDTVSWYQQALGQGPQFIFQYYEEEERQRGNFPDRFSGHQFPNYSSELNVNALLLGDSALYLCASSSYSGDIQETQYFGPGTRLLVL.

This clonotype was observed a handful of times. V usage is TRBV6-2 or TRBV6-3 and J usage is TRBJ2-1, with TRBD2 matching over 12 bases. The CDR3 contains 16 residues. Germline CDR1 reads MNHEY; CDR2 reads SVGEGT. V lost 7 bases and J lost 7; bases outside the gene matches: 11. DNA of the CDR3: TGTGCCAGCAAACCGAAACTAGCGGGAGGAGGGAATGAGCAGTTCTTC. Translated: CASKPKLAGGGNEQFF.

This clonotype has only a few counts. The chain has TRBV2 and TRBJ1-1; D not resolved. In germline, CDR1 is SNHLY, CDR2 FYNNEI. V was pared by 8 bases and J by 9 bases, with 4 bases between. The CDR3 sequence is 8 residues long. CDR3 residues: CASEKAFF. CDR3 sequence (DNA): TGTGCCAGCGAGAAAGCTTTCTTT.

This clonotype was seen at least ten times. V and J are TRBV6-1 and TRBJ2-1; 7 bases match TRBD1. With V trimmed by 6 bases and J by 0 bases, 11 bases remained unmatched. CDR1 and CDR2 from the germline V gene are MNHNS and SASEGT. The CDR3 has 17 residues. The CDR3 region is CASRPYRQGRSYNEQFF. In DNA, the CDR3 is TGTGCCAGCAGGCCCTACCGACAGGGCCGCTCCTACAATGAGCAGTTCTTC.